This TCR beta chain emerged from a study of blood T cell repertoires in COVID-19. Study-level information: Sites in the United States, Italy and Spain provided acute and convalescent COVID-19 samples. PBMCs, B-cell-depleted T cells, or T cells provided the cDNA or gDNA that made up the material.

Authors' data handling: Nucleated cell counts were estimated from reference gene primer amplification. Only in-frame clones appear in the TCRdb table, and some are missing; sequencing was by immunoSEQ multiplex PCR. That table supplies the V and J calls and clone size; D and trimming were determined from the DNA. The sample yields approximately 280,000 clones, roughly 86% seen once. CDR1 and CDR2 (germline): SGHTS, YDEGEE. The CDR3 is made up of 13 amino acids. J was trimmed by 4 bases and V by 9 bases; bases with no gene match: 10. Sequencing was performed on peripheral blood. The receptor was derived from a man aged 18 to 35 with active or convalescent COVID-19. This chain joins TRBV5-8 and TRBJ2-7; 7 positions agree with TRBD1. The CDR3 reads CATITQGQYEQYF. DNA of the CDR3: TGTGCCACCATAACCCAGGGACAGTACGAGCAGTACTTC.